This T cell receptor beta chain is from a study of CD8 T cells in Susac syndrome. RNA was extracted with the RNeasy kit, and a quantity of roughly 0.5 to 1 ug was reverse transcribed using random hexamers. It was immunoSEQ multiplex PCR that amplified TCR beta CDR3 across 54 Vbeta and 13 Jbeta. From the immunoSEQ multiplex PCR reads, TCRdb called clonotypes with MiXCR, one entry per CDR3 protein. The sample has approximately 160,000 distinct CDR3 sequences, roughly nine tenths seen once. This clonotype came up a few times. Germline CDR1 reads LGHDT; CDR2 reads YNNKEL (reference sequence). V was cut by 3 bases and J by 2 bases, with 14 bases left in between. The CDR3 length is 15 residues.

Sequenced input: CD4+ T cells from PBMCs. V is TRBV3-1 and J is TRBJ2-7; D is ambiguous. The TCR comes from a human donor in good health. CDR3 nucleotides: TGTGCCAGCAGCCAGGACCGAGGACGGGCCTACGAGCAGTACTTC. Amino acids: CASSQDRGRAYEQYF.